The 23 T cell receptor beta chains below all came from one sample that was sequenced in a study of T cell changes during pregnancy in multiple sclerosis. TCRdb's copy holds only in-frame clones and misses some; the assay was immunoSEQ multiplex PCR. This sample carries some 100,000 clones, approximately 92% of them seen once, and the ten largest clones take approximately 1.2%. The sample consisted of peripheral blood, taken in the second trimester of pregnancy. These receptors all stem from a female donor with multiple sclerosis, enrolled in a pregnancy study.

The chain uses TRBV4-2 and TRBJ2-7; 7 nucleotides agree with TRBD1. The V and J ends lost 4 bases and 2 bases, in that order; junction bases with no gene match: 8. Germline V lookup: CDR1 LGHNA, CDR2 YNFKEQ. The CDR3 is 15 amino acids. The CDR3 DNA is TGTGCCAGCAGCCGAGACAGGGATAGGACCTACGAGCAGTACTTC. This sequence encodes CASSRDRDRTYEQYF.

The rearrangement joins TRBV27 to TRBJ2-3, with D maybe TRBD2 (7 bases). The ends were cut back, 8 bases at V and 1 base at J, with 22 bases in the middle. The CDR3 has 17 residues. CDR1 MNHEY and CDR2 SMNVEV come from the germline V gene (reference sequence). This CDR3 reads CASRSPGRGAGTDTQYF. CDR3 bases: TGTGCCAGCCGATCCCCCGGACGGGGGGCCGGCACAGATACGCAGTATTTT.

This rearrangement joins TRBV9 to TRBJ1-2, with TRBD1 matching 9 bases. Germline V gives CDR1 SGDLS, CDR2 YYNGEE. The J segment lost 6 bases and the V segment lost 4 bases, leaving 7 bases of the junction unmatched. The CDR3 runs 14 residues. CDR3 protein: CASSPGTGNNGYTF. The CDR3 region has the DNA TGTGCCAGCAGCCCCGGGACAGGGAACAATGGCTACACCTTC. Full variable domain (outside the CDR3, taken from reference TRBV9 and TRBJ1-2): DSGVTQTPKHLITATGQRVTLRCSPRSGDLSVYWYQQSLDQGLQFLIQYYNGEERAKGNILERFSAQQFPDLHSELNLSSLELGDSALYFCASSPGTGNNGYTFGSGTRLTVV.

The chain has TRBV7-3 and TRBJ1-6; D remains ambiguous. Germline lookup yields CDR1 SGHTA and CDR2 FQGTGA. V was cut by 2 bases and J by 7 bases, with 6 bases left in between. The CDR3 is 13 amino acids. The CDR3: CASSLGQNSPLHF. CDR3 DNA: TGTGCCAGCAGCTTAGGGCAGAATTCACCCCTCCACTTT.

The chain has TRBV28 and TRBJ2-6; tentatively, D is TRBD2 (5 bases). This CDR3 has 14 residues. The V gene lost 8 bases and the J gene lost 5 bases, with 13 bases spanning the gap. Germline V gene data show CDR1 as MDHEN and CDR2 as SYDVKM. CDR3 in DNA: TGTGCCAGCCTAGCCCAAAGCTGGGCCAACGTCCTGACTTTC. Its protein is CASLAQSWANVLTF. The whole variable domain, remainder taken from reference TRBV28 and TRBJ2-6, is DVKVTQSSRYLVKRTGEKVFLECVQDMDHENMFWYRQDPGLGLRLIYFSYDVKMKEKGDIPEGYSVSREKKERFSLILESASTNQTSMYLCASLAQSWANVLTFGAGSRLTVL.

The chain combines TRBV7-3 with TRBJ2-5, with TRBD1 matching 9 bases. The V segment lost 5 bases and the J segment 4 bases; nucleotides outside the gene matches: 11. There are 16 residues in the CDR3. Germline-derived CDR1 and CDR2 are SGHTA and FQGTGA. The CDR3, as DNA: TGTGCCAGCAGCATCAAAGGGGGACAGGGTGTAGAGACCCAGTACTTC. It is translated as CASSIKGGQGVETQYF.

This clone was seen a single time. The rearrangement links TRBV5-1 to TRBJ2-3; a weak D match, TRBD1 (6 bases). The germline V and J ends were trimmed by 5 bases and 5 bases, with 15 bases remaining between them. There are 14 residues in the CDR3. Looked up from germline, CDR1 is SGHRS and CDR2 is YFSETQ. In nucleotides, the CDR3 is TGCGCCAGCAGAATCGCCAGGGGCGTAGATACGCAGTATTTT. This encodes CASRIARGVDTQYF.

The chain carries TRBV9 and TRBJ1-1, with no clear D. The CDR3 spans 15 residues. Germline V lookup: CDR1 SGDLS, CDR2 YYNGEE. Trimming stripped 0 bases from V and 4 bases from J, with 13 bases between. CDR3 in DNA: TGTGCCAGCAGCGTAGCCGGGAGTTCGGGCACTGAAGCTTTCTTT. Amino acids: CASSVAGSSGTEAFF.

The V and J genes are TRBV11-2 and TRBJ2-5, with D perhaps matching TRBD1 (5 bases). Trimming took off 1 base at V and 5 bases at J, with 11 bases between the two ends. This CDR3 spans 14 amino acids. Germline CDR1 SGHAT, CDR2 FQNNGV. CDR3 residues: CASSLGTGRETQYF. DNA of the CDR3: TGTGCCAGCAGCTTAGGAACAGGCCGGGAGACCCAGTACTTC.

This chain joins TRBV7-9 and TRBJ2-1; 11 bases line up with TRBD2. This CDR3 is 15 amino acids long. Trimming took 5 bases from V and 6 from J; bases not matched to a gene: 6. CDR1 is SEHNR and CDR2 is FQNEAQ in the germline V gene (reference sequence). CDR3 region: CASSPGLAGANEQFF. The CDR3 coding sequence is TGTGCCAGCAGCCCCGGACTAGCGGGCGCCAATGAGCAGTTCTTC.

Here the CDR3 DNA reads TGTGCCAGCAGCTTGGGGGACAGGGGTCCTTACGAGCAGTACTTC. The encoded protein is CASSLGDRGPYEQYF. This chain links TRBV5-5 with TRBJ2-7, with 10 bases aligning to TRBD1. This CDR3 has 15 amino acids. Looked up from germline, CDR1 is SGHKS and CDR2 is YYEKEE (reference sequence). After removal of 0 bases from V and 4 bases from J, the junction contained 4 bases not matched to a gene.

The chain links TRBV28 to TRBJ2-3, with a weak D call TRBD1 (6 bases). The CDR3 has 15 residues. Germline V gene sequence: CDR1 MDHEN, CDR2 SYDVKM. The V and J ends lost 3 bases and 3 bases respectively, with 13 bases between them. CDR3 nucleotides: TGTGCCAGCAGTTTTATGCTCCAGGGGACAGATACGCAGTATTTT. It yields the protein CASSFMLQGTDTQYF.

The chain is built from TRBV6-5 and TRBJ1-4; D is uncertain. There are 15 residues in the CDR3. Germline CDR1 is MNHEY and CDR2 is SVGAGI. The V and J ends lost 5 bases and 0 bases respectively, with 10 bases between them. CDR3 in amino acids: CASSPLDATNEKLFF. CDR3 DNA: TGTGCCAGCAGTCCCCTAGATGCAACTAATGAAAAACTGTTTTTT.

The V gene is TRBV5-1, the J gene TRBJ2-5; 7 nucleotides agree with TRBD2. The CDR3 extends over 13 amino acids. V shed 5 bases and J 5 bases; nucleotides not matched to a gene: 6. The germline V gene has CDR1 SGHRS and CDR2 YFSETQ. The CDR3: CASRPTSAETQYF. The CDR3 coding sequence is TGCGCCAGCAGGCCTACTAGCGCGGAGACCCAGTACTTC.

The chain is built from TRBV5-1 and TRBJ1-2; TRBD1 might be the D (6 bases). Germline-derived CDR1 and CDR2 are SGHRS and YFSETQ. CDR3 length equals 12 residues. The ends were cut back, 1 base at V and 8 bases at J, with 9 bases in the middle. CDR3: CASSLTGKGYTF. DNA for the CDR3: TGCGCCAGCAGCTTGACAGGGAAGGGCTACACCTTC.

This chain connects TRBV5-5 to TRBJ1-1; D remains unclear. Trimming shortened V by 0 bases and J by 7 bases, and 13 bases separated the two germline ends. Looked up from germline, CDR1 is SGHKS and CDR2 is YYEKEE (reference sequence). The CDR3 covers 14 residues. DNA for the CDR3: TGTGCCAGCAGCTTGGCCGGAGATTGGAGTGAAGCTTTCTTT. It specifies CASSLAGDWSEAFF.

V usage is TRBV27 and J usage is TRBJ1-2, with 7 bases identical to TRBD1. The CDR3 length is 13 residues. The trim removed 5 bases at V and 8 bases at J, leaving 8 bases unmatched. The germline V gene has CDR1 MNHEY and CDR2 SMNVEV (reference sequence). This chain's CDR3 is CASSLTAGGGYTF. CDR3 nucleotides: TGTGCCAGCAGTCTAACTGCAGGGGGAGGCTACACCTTC.

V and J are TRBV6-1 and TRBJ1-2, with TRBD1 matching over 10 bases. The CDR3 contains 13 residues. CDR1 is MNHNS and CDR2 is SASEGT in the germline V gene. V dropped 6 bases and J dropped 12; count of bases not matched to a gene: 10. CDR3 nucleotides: TGTGCCAGCAGGCGACAGGGGGCTCTTACGGACACCTTC. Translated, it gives CASRRQGALTDTF.

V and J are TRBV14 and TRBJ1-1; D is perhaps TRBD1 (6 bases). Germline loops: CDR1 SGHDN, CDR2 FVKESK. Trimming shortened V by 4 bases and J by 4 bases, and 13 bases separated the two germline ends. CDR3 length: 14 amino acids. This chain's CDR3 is CASSPRTVLTEAFF. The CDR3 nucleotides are TGTGCCAGCAGCCCTCGGACAGTCCTCACTGAAGCTTTCTTT.

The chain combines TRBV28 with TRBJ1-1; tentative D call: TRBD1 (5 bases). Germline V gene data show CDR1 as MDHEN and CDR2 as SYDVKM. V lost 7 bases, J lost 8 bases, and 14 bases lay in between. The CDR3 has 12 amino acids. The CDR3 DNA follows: TGTGCCAGCATGGGGGGGACGGGCGAAGCTTTCTTT. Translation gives CASMGGTGEAFF.

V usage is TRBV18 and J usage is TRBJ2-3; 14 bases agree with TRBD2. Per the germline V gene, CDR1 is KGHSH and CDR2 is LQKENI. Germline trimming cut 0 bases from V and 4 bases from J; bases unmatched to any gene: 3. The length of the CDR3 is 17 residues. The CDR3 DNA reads TGTGCCAGCTCACCACCGACTAGCGGGGGGGCCGCAGATACGCAGTATTTT. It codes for CASSPPTSGGAADTQYF.

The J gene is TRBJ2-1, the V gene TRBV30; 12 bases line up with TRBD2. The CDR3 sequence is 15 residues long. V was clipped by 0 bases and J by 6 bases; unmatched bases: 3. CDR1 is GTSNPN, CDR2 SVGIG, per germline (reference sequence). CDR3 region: CAWSVLAGGPNEQFF. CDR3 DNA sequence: TGTGCCTGGAGTGTTCTAGCGGGGGGGCCCAATGAGCAGTTCTTC. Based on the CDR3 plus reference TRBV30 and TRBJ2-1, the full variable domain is SQTIHQWPATLVQPVGSPLSLECTVEGTSNPNLYWYRQAAGRGLQLLFYSVGIGQISSEVPQNLSASRPQDRQFILSSKKLLLSDSGFYLCAWSVLAGGPNEQFFGPGTRLTVL.

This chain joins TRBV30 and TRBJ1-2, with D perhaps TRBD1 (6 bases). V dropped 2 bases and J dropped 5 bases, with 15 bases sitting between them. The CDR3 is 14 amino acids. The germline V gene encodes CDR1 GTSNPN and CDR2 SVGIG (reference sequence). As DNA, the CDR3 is TGTGCCTGGAGTTCTCTCAGGGGCGCTTATGGCTACACCTTC. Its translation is CAWSSLRGAYGYTF.